This T cell receptor (beta chain) came from a study of breast tumors, draining lymph nodes, adjacent tissues. Overall study findings and caveats: Luminal-like breast cancer showed significantly higher tumor–nontumor repertoire similarity than basal-like. Tumors had less TCR diversity than lymph nodes, more than nontumor tissue.

Notes on this clonotype: Antigen unknown. Possible read error: a much larger clone is one base away.

A single record per CDR3 protein comes from TCRdb applying MiXCR to the multiplex PCR reads. This table holds 47,000 or so distinct CDR3 sequences, approximately 22% found once. The receptor comes from a female donor with breast cancer. Some clones in this sample may be carry-over from other donors' samples. Sequencing was done on a sample of breast tumor tissue.

The CDR3 coding sequence is TGTGCCGGCAGTGAACGAGGGGGCGATGAAAAACTGTTTTTT. Protein: CAGSERGGDEKLFF. This rearrangement joins TRBV6-1 to TRBJ1-4; 7 bases are shared with TRBD1. Germline V CDR1 and CDR2: MNHNS, SASEGT. This CDR3 has 14 amino acids.